This T cell receptor beta chain was captured in a study of blood T cells in healthy people across ages. At the level of the study: Using template switching, researchers captured about one barcoded beta molecule for each two T cells.

This CDR3 comprises 15 residues. Germline-derived CDR1 and CDR2 are LGHDT and YNNKEL (reference sequence). J was trimmed by 6 bases and V by 0 bases; bases with no gene match: 8. A remark on this clonotype: It may be a read error: a sequence one base away is much more abundant.

Alongside a J-beta primer mix, a sample-barcoded 5' primer served in a second PCR lasting about 7 to 11 cycles. Through a template-switch adaptor with 12 random nucleotides, each cDNA molecule received a tag. TCRdb independently ran MiXCR on the 5' RACE reads; one entry per CDR3 protein. The data show roughly 700,000 distinct CDR3 sequences, 32% seen once. Sequences were obtained from blood. The clonotype was recovered from a woman aged 80 or older in good health. J is TRBJ2-7 and V is TRBV3-1; 7 positions agree with TRBD2. CDR3 amino acids: CASSQEIVGGSEQYF. Here the CDR3 DNA reads TGTGCCAGCAGCCAAGAAATCGTCGGGGGGAGCGAGCAGTACTTC.